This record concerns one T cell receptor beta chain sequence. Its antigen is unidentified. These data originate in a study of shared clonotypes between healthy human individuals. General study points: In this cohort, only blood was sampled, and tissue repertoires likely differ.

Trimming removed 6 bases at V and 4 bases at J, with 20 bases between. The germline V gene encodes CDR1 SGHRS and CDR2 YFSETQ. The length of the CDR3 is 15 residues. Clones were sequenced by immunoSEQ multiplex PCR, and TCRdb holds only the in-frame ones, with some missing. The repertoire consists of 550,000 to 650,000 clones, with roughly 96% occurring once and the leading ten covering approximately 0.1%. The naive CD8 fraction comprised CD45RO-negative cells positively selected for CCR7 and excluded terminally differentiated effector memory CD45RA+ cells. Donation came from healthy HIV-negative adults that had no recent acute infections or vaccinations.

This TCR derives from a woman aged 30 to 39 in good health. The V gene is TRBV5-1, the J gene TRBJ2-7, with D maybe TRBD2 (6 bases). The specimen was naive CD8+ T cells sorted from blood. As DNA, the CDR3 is TGCGCCAGCATGGTTCGGCAGGGACTTGCGTACGAGCAGTACTTC. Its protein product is CASMVRQGLAYEQYF.